The following is a T cell receptor (beta chain) sequence with its context. TCRdb re-analysed the RT-PCR reads in MiXCR, keeping a single row per CDR3 protein. There are hundreds of thousands of distinct CDR3 sequences in the sample; 35% to 45% occur only once, and approximately 10% lies in the top ten. This entry is derived from a study of patients and donors after allogeneic stem cell transplantation. The CDR3 contains 15 residues. The trim removed 4 bases at V and 7 bases at J, leaving 8 bases unmatched. The germline gives CDR1 SGHRS, CDR2 YFSETQ. This receptor was obtained from a human donor who was either an allogeneic HSCT recipient or a stem cell or donor lymphocyte infusion donor (not recorded which). It is not recorded whose cells these are; they may come from a transplant donor. Sample: blood, either unsorted or a sorted T cell fraction (not recorded which). J is TRBJ2-5 and V is TRBV5-1; 12 bases fit TRBD2. The chain's CDR3 is CASSPGTSGPGTQYF. The DNA of the CDR3 is TGCGCCAGCAGCCCAGGGACTAGCGGGCCCGGGACCCAGTACTTC. Looking up the rest from reference TRBV5-1 and TRBJ2-5 gives the full variable domain: KAGVTQTPRYLIKTRGQQVTLSCSPISGHRSVSWYQQTPGQGLQFLFEYFSETQRNKGNFPGRFSGRQFSNSRSEMNVSTLELGDSALYLCASSPGTSGPGTQYFGPGTRLLVL.